Here is one T cell receptor beta chain with its context. The data stem from a study of T cells in Graves' hyperthyroidism and ophthalmopathy. The source material, RNA transcripts, was used to amplify TCR beta CDR3 regions. A first-round RT-PCR of the TCR CDR3 used the HTBI primer set. TCRdb re-called the multiplex PCR reads through MiXCR, storing one row per CDR3 protein. The table includes 500,000 to 750,000 distinct CDR3 sequences, about a sixth detected once. Sequenced sample: blood. This receptor was obtained from a woman aged 30 to 39 with Graves' hyperthyroidism.

This chain's CDR3 is CASSHGGSSNQPQHF. CDR3 coding DNA: TGTGCCAGCAGCCATGGTGGAAGTAGCAATCAGCCCCAGCATTTT. This chain links TRBV7-2 with TRBJ1-5; D call uncertain. Germline-derived CDR1 and CDR2 are SGHTA and FQGNSA. V was pared by 5 bases and J by 0 bases, with 11 bases between. CDR3 size: 15 residues.